This T cell receptor beta chain was sequenced for a study of patients and donors after allogeneic stem cell transplantation. A single record per CDR3 protein comes from TCRdb applying MiXCR to the RT-PCR reads. In the table there are about 410,000 distinct CDR3 sequences, around 15% of which are singletons. The V end was cut by 3 bases, the J end by 6 bases, with 15 bases between. CDR3 length: 13 residues. Germline loops: CDR1 DFQATT, CDR2 SNEGSKA (reference sequence). This clonotype was seen a few times. Sequenced input: blood, either unsorted or a sorted T cell fraction (not recorded which). This TCR derives from a human donor who was either an allogeneic HSCT recipient or a stem cell or donor lymphocyte infusion donor (not recorded which). It is not recorded whose cells these are; they may come from a transplant donor. The J gene is TRBJ2-7, the V gene TRBV20-1; D unresolved. The CDR3 region is CSARAVGRTEQYF. CDR3 DNA: TGCAGTGCTAGGGCTGTGGGCCGGACCGAGCAGTACTTC.